The 20 T cell receptor beta chains below come from one sample, sequenced in a study of CD8+CD57+ T cells in acquired aplastic anemia. Before being chosen for sequencing, patients had shown CD8+CD57+ cell expansion by flow cytometry. The TCR beta profiling, which covered VDJ combination and CDR3 sequence, was carried out using genomic DNA as the template. TCRdb processed the reads anew with MiXCR; each CDR3 protein has one entry. The sample comprises fewer than 250,000 distinct CDR3 sequences, over 40% of which are singletons, and 15% to 20% rests with the top ten. Sequencing used sorted CD4+, CD8+, or CD8+CD57+ T cells (not recorded which) from PBMCs. The receptors stem from a human donor with aplastic anemia.

This clonotype was picked up many times. J is TRBJ1-4 and V is TRBV2; D is perhaps TRBD1 (5 bases). This CDR3 spans 14 amino acids. V lost 7 bases and J lost 6, with 15 bases in between. Germline V lookup: CDR1 SNHLY, CDR2 FYNNEI. CDR3 nucleotides: TGTGCCAGCAAAGAGCCGACAGCGGATGAAAAACTGTTTTTT. Translating it yields CASKEPTADEKLFF.

Concerning this clonotype itself: Germline is not matched at one junction end, which may reflect a read error. This sequence joins TRBV6-1 and TRBJ2-7; the match to TRBD1 covers 10 bases. The length of the CDR3 is 13 residues. Germline-derived CDR1 and CDR2 are MNHNS and SASEGT. This CDR3 reads CAISDGTGETQYF. The DNA for the CDR3 is TGTGCCATCAGTGACGGGACAGGGGAAACGCAGTACTTC.

At least ten counts were recorded for this clonotype. The chain has TRBV20-1 and TRBJ2-7; weak D call: TRBD1 (5 bases). The germline V gene encodes CDR1 DFQATT and CDR2 SNEGSKA (reference sequence). CDR3 length: 11 residues. Trimming left V 6 bases short and J 1 base short, with 7 bases between. The chain's CDR3 is CSARQSYEQYF. CDR3 sequence (DNA): TGCAGTGCCAGACAGTCCTACGAGCAGTACTTC.

Note on this clonotype: Its ends do not fully match the called genes, so a read error is possible. V usage is TRBV11-1 and J usage is TRBJ2-6; possibly TRBD2 for D (5 bases). The CDR3 loop spans 17 amino acids. Per the germline V gene, CDR1 is SGHAT and CDR2 is FQDESV (reference sequence). The CDR3 nucleotides are TGTGCCAGCAGCGCAGACCTGGGAGCTTCTGCGGCCAACGTCCTGACTTTC. Amino acid sequence: CASSADLGASAANVLTF.

This chain links TRBV9 with TRBJ1-2; D may be TRBD1 (6 bases). The CDR3 runs to 15 residues. V was shortened by 3 bases and J by 4 bases, with 16 bases between the two germline ends. Germline-derived CDR1 and CDR2 are SGDLS and YYNGEE. The CDR3 spells CASSEGGAAGYGYTF. CDR3 sequence (DNA): TGTGCCAGCAGCGAGGGGGGGGCGGCTGGCTATGGCTACACCTTC.

This clonotype has at least ten counts. The genes are TRBV19 and TRBJ1-1; D gene uncertain. Germline loops: CDR1 LNHDA, CDR2 SQIVND (reference sequence). V lost 3 bases and J lost 1, with 15 bases in between. The CDR3 runs 16 residues. CDR3 sequence reads: CASSMNLGSRNTEAFF. In DNA, the CDR3 is TGTGCCAGTAGTATGAACCTCGGTTCAAGGAACACTGAAGCTTTCTTT.

The rearrangement links TRBV18 to TRBJ1-1; possible D gene TRBD1, 5 bases. This CDR3 spans 15 amino acids. V was cut by 2 bases and J by 0 bases, with 10 bases left in between. Germline CDR1 is KGHSH and CDR2 is LQKENI. The CDR3 DNA reads TGTGCCAGCTCACCAGAGAAGACAGTGAACACTGAAGCTTTCTTT. This sequence encodes CASSPEKTVNTEAFF.

This clonotype was detected only once. V is TRBV10-3 and J is TRBJ1-2, with TRBD1 identical over 12 bases. V shed 10 bases and J 7 bases; nucleotides not matched to a gene: 13. The length of the CDR3 is 15 residues. Per germline, CDR1 ENHRY and CDR2 SYGVKD. The CDR3 nucleotides are TGTGCCAGCAGCGATATTCCGGGACAGGGGGCTGGCTACACCTTC. Translating it yields CASSDIPGQGAGYTF.

The chain uses TRBV25-1 and TRBJ1-4, with a weak D call TRBD1 (5 bases). The CDR3 runs to 12 residues. V dropped 7 bases and J dropped 8 bases, with 11 bases sitting between them. Germline lookup yields CDR1 MGHDK and CDR2 SYGVNS. The CDR3: CASNGDAEKLFF. The CDR3 nucleotides read TGTGCCAGCAATGGGGACGCCGAAAAACTGTTTTTT.

The V and J genes are TRBV18 and TRBJ2-7; D is undetermined. This CDR3 contains 11 residues. V was shortened by 3 bases and J by 6 bases, with 6 bases between the two germline ends. Germline assignment: CDR1 KGHSH and CDR2 LQKENI. DNA of the CDR3: TGTGCCAGCTCACCGGGCAGCGAGCAGTACTTC. It specifies CASSPGSEQYF.

The sample holds many counts of this clonotype. The V gene is TRBV12-5, the J gene TRBJ2-1; a weak D match, TRBD1 (6 bases). CDR1 is LGHNT and CDR2 is FRNRAP in the germline V gene. The CDR3 is made up of 16 amino acids. Trimming stripped 5 bases from V and 2 bases from J, with 16 bases between. The CDR3 region has the DNA TGTGCTAGTGGTAACCTACAGGGACGGGCCTACAATGAGCAGTTCTTC. Its protein is CASGNLQGRAYNEQFF. Supplemented by reference TRBV12-5 and TRBJ2-1, the full variable domain reads DARVTQTPRHKVTEMGQEVTMRCQPILGHNTVFWYRQTMMQGLELLAYFRNRAPLDDSGMPKDRFSAEMPDATLATLKIQPSEPRDSAVYFCASGNLQGRAYNEQFFGPGTRLTVL.

This clonotype was counted many times. One junction end disagrees with the germline gene, perhaps due to a read error. The V call is TRBV9, the J call TRBJ2-7; 9 nucleotides line up with TRBD2. This CDR3 is built from 14 residues. Germline CDR1 SGDLS, CDR2 YYNGEE. For the CDR3, the DNA is TGTGCCAGCAGCTCCCGGTCTAGCGGGGCCCAGGGGGGCTTC. Amino acid sequence: CASSSRSSGAQGGF.

The rearrangement joins TRBV20-1 to TRBJ1-5, with unresolved D. V lost 4 bases, J lost 8 bases, and 21 bases lay in between. This CDR3 is built from 15 residues. Germline CDR1 and CDR2: DFQATT and SNEGSKA (reference sequence). CDR3 sequence reads: CSATRRTHGGEPQHF. The CDR3 bases are TGCAGTGCTACTCGGCGAACCCACGGTGGGGAGCCCCAGCATTTT.

This clonotype was detected ten times or more. The chain carries TRBV7-2 and TRBJ2-2; no clear D. V lost 1 base to trimming and J lost 3 bases, with 12 bases between them. The germline V gene encodes CDR1 SGHTA and CDR2 FQGNSA. This CDR3 spans 16 amino acids. The CDR3 DNA reads TGTGCCAGCAGCTTAGTTCTGGGTCTCGACACCGGGGAGCTGTTTTTT. Amino acid sequence: CASSLVLGLDTGELFF.

J is TRBJ1-4 and V is TRBV12-3 or TRBV12-4; TRBD1 agrees at 7 bases. CDR3 length: 14 residues. With V trimmed by 5 bases and J by 6 bases, 6 bases remained unmatched. The CDR3, as DNA: TGTGCCAGCAGTCCCCGACAGGGATATGAAAAACTGTTTTTT. Translation gives CASSPRQGYEKLFF.

This clonotype occurred many times. The chain recombines TRBV20-1 with TRBJ1-2, with TRBD1 as a possible D gene (5 bases). Trimming cost V 6 bases and J 4 bases, with 18 bases left between them. The germline V gene encodes CDR1 DFQATT and CDR2 SNEGSKA (reference sequence). CDR3 length: 14 residues. In DNA form, the CDR3 reads TGCAGTGCCCCAGGCACAGGAAATTCCTATGGCTACACCTTC. Translated: CSAPGTGNSYGYTF.

A remark on this clonotype: This may stem from a read error, because a much larger clone lies one nucleotide away. The J gene is TRBJ2-6, the V gene TRBV7-2; D is ambiguous. The V gene's germline CDR1 is SGHTA and CDR2 FQGNSA. This CDR3 has 16 amino acids. Trimming pared 5 bases from V and 0 bases from J, leaving 11 bases between. Written as DNA, the CDR3 is TGTGCCAGCAGCCACCGTCAAGGCTCTGGGGCCAACGTCCTGACTTTC. This codes for CASSHRQGSGANVLTF.

Details on this clonotype: Since a much larger clone is just one base distant, this may be a read error. The CDR3 here is CASSIRGGVNQPRHF. The CDR3 region has the DNA TGTGCCAGTAGTATCAGGGGGGGGGTGAATCAGCCCCGGCATTTT. V usage is TRBV19 and J usage is TRBJ1-5; TRBD1 matches 7 bases. This CDR3 comprises 15 residues. Germline V lookup: CDR1 LNHDA, CDR2 SQIVND (reference sequence).

This clonotype has a single count. The chain joins TRBV25-1 to TRBJ1-2; tentative D call: TRBD1 (5 bases). Germline values: CDR1 MGHDK, CDR2 SYGVNS. The length of the CDR3 is 14 residues. Between the trimmed V and J ends, which lost 2 bases and 5 bases, there was a span of 12 bases. CDR3 sequence: CASSERGQGYGYTF. DNA of the CDR3: TGTGCCAGCAGTGAACGAGGGCAGGGATATGGCTACACCTTC.

The chain employs TRBV20-1 and TRBJ2-1; 8 bases map to TRBD2. The CDR3 has 13 amino acids. V lost 4 bases, J lost 7 bases, and 6 bases stayed unmatched. Per the germline V gene, CDR1 is DFQATT and CDR2 is SNEGSKA (reference sequence). The CDR3 coding sequence is TGCAGTGCTATCCCCGGGGGGGCAAATGAGCAGTTCTTC. Translation gives CSAIPGGANEQFF.